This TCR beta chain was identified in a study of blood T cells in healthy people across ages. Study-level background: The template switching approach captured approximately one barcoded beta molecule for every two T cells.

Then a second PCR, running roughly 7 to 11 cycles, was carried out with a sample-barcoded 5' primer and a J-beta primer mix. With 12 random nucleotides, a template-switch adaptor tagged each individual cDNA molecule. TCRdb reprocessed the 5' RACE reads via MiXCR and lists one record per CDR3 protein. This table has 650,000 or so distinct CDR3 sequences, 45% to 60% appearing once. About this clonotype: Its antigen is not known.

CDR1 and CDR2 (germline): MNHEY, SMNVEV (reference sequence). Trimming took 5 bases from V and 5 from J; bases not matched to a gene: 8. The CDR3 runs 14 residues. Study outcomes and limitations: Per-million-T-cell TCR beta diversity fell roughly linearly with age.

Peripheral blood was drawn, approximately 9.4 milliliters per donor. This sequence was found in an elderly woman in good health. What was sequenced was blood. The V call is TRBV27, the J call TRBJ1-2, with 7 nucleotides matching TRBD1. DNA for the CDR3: TGTGCCAGCAGTGCCTCGACAGGGCTATATGGCTACACCTTC. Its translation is CASSASTGLYGYTF.